These T cell receptor beta chains were read from a single sample in a study of T cell responses to AZD1222 COVID-19 vaccine. Repertoires were generated with immunoSEQ multiplex PCR, while TCRdb's copy carries only in-frame clones and drops some. In the table there are more than 95,000 clones, 93% of which are singletons. The sample consisted of peripheral blood, taken on day 0 of AZD1222 vaccination. The receptor set was obtained from an adult in good health. Both conserved end residues are part of each CDR3. D genes are given only for firm matches. The size of a clone is reported for some rows only, either as once, few or many, or as a class for expanded clones.

cdr3_length,j_call,v_call,clone_size,d_call,cdr3_nt,cdr3_aa
13,TRBJ2-7,TRBV27,.,TRBD1,TGTGCCAGCAGGCCGGGACAGGCCTACGAGCAGTACTTC,CASRPGQAYEQYF
12,TRBJ2-3,TRBV30,.,.,TGTGCCTGGGGACAGAGCACAGATACGCAGTATTTT,CAWGQSTDTQYF
17,TRBJ1-2,TRBV4-3,.,TRBD1,TGCGCCAGCAGGAAGTCGAGTACGGCAGGGGGCATCGGTGGCTACACCTTC,CASRKSSTAGGIGGYTF
14,TRBJ1-2,TRBV24-1,.,.,TGTGCCACCAGTGAGACAGGACGGAACTATGGCTACACCTTC,CATSETGRNYGYTF
16,TRBJ2-1,TRBV7-6,.,TRBD2,TGTGCCAGCAGCTTAGCGCCAGCGGGAGCGGGGAATGAGCAGTTCTTC,CASSLAPAGAGNEQFF
12,TRBJ2-7,TRBV12-3/TRBV12-4,.,.,TGTGCCAGCGCTTGGGGTACTTACGAGCAGTACTTC,CASAWGTYEQYF
16,TRBJ1-3,TRBV15,.,TRBD1,TGTGCCACCAGCAGAAAGGGGGACAGACTTGGAAACACCATATATTTT,CATSRKGDRLGNTIYF
15,TRBJ2-7,TRBV6-5,.,TRBD1,TGTGCCAGCAGTTCCACAGGGGGTCCCTCCTACGAGCAGTACTTC,CASSSTGGPSYEQYF
14,TRBJ2-7,TRBV5-1,.,TRBD1,TGCGCCAGCAGCTTCCGGGACAGGGCCTACGAGCAGTACTTC,CASSFRDRAYEQYF
14,TRBJ2-3,TRBV11-2,.,.,TGTGCCAGCAGCTTAGAAGGCTTCACAGATACGCAGTATTTT,CASSLEGFTDTQYF
18,TRBJ2-2,TRBV19,few,.,TGTGCCAGTAGTATTGTGCAATTCGGGACACACTACACCGGGGAGCTGTTTTTT,CASSIVQFGTHYTGELFF
15,TRBJ2-7,TRBV3-1/TRBV3-2,.,TRBD1,TGTGCCAGCAGCCTCCGACAGGGGGGTCCCTACGAGCAGTACTTC,CASSLRQGGPYEQYF
13,TRBJ2-7,TRBV7-2,.,TRBD1,TGTGCCAGCATGGACAGGGGGGACTACGAGCAGTACTTC,CASMDRGDYEQYF
14,TRBJ2-1,TRBV29-1,.,TRBD2,TGCAGCGTTGAATCTGAAGCGGGAGCGGATGAGCAGTTCTTC,CSVESEAGADEQFF
15,TRBJ1-4,TRBV7-9,.,TRBD1,TGTGCCAGCAGCTCTAGACAGGGGGCTGTTGAAAAACTGTTTTTT,CASSSRQGAVEKLFF
15,TRBJ2-7,TRBV30,.,TRBD1,TGTGCCTGGAGCAACCTGGGACAGGGGAATGGCGAGCAGTACTTC,CAWSNLGQGNGEQYF
11,TRBJ2-3,TRBV20-1,once,.,TGCAGTGCTATTCAGGCAGATACGCAGTATTTT,CSAIQADTQYF
14,TRBJ2-5,TRBV6-2/TRBV6-3,.,.,TGTGCCAGCAGTTACTCGACCCTGCAAGAGACCCAGTACTTC,CASSYSTLQETQYF
15,TRBJ1-1,TRBV5-1,.,.,TGCGCCAGCAGCTTGTTGGGCAGTGAGAACACTGAAGCTTTCTTT,CASSLLGSENTEAFF
18,TRBJ2-1,TRBV4-1,once,TRBD1,TGCGCCAGCAGCCAAGATCGAGAGAGGACAGGGGTCGGCAATGAGCAGTTCTTC,CASSQDRERTGVGNEQFF
12,TRBJ2-4,TRBV6-5,.,.,TGTGCCAGCAGGCGTTTCCACCACATTCAGTACTTC,CASRRFHHIQYF
11,TRBJ1-2,TRBV20-1,.,.,TGCAGTGCTAGGACAGCTAATGGCTACACCTTC,CSARTANGYTF
16,TRBJ2-1,TRBV5-5,.,TRBD2,TGTGCCAGCAGCTCCCCCCGCGGGAGCTCCTACAATGAGCAGTTCTTC,CASSSPRGSSYNEQFF
15,TRBJ2-5,TRBV2,.,.,TGTGCCAGCAGTTCTCGGGACTCCCGGGGGAAGACCCAGTACTTC,CASSSRDSRGKTQYF
13,TRBJ2-5,TRBV5-1,.,.,TGCGCCAGCAGCTTGGTCGGGGAAGAGACCCAGTACTTC,CASSLVGEETQYF
14,TRBJ2-7,TRBV27,.,.,TGTGCCAGCAGTAAGGGACCTCAGGGGTACGAGCAGTACTTC,CASSKGPQGYEQYF
13,TRBJ1-2,TRBV12-3/TRBV12-4,.,TRBD1,TGTGCCAGCAGTCGGGGACAGGGCTGGGGCTACACCTTC,CASSRGQGWGYTF
15,TRBJ2-1,TRBV9,.,.,TGTGCCAGCAGCGTAGCCGGGGGCATAATCCGTGAGCAGTTCTTC,CASSVAGGIIREQFF
17,TRBJ1-2,TRBV5-6,.,TRBD1,TGTGCCAGCAGCTTAAGCCCGGGACAGGGGGTTGACTATGGCTACACCTTC,CASSLSPGQGVDYGYTF
15,TRBJ2-3,TRBV5-4,.,TRBD2,TGTGCCAGCAGCTTGTCGACTAGCGGACAAGATACGCAGTATTTT,CASSLSTSGQDTQYF